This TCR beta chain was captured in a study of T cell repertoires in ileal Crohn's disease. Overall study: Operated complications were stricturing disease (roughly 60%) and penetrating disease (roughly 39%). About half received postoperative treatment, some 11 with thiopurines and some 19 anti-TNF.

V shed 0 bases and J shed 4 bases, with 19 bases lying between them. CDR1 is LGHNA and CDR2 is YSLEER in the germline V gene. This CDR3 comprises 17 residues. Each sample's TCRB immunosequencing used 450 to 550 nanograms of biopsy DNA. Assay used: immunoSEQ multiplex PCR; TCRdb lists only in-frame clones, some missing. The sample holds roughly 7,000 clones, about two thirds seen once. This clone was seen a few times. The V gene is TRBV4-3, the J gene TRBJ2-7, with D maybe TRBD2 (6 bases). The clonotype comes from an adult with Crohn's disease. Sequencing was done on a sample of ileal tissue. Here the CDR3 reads CASSQERYGRRVYEQYF. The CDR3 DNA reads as TGCGCCAGCAGCCAAGAACGATACGGGAGACGGGTGTACGAGCAGTACTTC.